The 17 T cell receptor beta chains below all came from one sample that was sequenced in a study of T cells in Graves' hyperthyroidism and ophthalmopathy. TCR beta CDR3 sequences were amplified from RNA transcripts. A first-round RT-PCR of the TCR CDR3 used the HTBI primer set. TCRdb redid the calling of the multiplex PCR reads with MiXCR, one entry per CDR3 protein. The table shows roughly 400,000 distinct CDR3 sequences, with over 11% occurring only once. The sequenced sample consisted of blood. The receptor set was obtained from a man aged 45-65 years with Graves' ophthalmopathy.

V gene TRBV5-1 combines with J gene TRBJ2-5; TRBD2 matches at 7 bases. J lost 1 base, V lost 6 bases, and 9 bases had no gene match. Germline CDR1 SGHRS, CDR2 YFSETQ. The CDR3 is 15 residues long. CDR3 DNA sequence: TGCGCCAGCACCTACGTGGGGACTACCCAAGAGACCCAGTACTTC. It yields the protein CASTYVGTTQETQYF.

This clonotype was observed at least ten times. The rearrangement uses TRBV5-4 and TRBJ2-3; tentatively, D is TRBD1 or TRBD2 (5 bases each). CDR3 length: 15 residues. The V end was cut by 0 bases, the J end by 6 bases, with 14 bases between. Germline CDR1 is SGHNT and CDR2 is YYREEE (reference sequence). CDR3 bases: TGTGCCAGCAGCTTGGACGCAGGGAGTTACGATACGCAGTATTTT. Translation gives CASSLDAGSYDTQYF.

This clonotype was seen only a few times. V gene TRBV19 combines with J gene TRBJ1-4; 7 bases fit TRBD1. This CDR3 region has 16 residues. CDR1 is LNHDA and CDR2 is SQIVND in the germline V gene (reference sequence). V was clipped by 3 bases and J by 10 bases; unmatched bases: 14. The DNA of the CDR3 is TGTGCCAGTAGTATTCCAGGGGGTGGCCGTCTGGTAAAACTGTTTTTT. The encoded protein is CASSIPGGGRLVKLFF.

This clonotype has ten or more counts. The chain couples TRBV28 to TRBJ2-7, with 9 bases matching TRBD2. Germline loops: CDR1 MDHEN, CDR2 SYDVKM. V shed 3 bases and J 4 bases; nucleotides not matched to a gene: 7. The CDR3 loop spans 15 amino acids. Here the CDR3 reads CASSLWVAGVYEQYF. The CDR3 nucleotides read TGTGCCAGCAGTTTGTGGGTAGCGGGAGTATACGAGCAGTACTTC.

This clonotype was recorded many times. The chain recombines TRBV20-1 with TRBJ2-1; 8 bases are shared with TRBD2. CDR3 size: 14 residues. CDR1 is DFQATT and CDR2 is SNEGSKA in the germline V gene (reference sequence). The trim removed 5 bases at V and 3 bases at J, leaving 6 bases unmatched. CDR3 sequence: CSAESGRLYNEQFF. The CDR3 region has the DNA TGCAGTGCTGAAAGCGGGAGACTCTACAATGAGCAGTTCTTC.

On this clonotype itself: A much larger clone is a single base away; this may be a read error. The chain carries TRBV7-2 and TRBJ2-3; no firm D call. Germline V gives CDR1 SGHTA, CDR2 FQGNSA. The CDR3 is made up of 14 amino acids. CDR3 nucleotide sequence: TGTGCCAGCAGCCCGGGTCCTACTACAGATACGCGGTATTTT. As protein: CASSPGPTTDTRYF.

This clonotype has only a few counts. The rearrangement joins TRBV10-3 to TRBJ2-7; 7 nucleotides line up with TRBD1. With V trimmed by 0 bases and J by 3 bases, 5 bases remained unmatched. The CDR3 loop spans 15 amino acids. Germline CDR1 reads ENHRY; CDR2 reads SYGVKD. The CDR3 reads CAISESTTGLYEQYF. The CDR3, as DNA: TGTGCCATCAGTGAGTCGACGACAGGGCTCTACGAGCAGTACTTC.

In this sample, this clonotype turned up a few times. As DNA, the CDR3 is TGTGCCAGCGGGGAGAGCTCCTACAATGAGCAGTTCTTC. It codes for CASGESSYNEQFF. The rearrangement joins TRBV7-3 to TRBJ2-1; TRBD2 might be the D (5 bases). This CDR3 region has 13 residues. Germline-derived CDR1 and CDR2 are SGHTA and FQGTGA. V was clipped by 8 bases and J by 0 bases, with 8 bases between them. Looking up the rest from reference TRBV7-3 and TRBJ2-1 gives the full variable domain: GAGVSQTPSNKVTEKGKYVELRCDPISGHTALYWYRQSLGQGPEFLIYFQGTGAADDSGLPNDRFFAVRPEGSVSTLKIQRTERGDSAVYLCASGESSYNEQFFGPGTRLTVL.

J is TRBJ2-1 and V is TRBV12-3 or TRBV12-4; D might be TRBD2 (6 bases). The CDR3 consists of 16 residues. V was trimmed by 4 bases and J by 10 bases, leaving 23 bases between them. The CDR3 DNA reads TGTGCCAGCAGTTCTCTCGGGGGAGTCGACGGTGGGGAGCAGTTCTTC. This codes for CASSSLGGVDGGEQFF.

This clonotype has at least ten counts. CDR3 DNA sequence: TGTGCCAGCAGCCTCAGGACAGGGGGCGGAGGGACTGAAGCTTTCTTT. It codes for CASSLRTGGGGTEAFF. The chain is built from TRBV3-1 and TRBJ1-1; 11 bases are shared with TRBD1. Losses at the gene ends were 4 bases for V and 5 bases for J; bases not matched to a gene: 9. CDR1 is LGHDT, CDR2 YNNKEL, per germline (reference sequence). The CDR3 is 16 amino acids.

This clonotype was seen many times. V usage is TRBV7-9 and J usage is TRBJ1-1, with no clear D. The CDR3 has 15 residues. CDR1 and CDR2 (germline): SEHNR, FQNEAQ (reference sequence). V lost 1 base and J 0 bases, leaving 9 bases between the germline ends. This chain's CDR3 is CASSLVAGLNTEAFF. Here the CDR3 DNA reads TGTGCCAGCAGCTTAGTTGCAGGACTGAACACTGAAGCTTTCTTT.

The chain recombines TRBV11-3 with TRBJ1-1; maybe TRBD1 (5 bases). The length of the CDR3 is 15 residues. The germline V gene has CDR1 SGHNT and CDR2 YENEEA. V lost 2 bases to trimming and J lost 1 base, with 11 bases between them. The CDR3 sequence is CASSLRGVRNTEAFF. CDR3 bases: TGTGCCAGCAGCTTAAGGGGTGTCCGGAACACTGAAGCTTTCTTT. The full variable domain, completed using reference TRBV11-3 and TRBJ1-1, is EAGVVQSPRYKIIEKKQPVAFWCNPISGHNTLYWYLQNLGQGPELLIRYENEEAVDDSQLPKDRFSAERLKGVDSTLKIQPAELGDSAVYLCASSLRGVRNTEAFFGQGTRLTVV.

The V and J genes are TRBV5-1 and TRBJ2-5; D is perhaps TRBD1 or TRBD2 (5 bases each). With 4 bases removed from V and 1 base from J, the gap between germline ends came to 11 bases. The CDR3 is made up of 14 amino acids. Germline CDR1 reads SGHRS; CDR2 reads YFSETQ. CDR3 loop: CASSLRDLQETQYF. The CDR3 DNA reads TGCGCCAGCAGCCTCAGGGACCTCCAAGAGACCCAGTACTTC. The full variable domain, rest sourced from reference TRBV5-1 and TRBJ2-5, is KAGVTQTPRYLIKTRGQQVTLSCSPISGHRSVSWYQQTPGQGLQFLFEYFSETQRNKGNFPGRFSGRQFSNSRSEMNVSTLELGDSALYLCASSLRDLQETQYFGPGTRLLVL.

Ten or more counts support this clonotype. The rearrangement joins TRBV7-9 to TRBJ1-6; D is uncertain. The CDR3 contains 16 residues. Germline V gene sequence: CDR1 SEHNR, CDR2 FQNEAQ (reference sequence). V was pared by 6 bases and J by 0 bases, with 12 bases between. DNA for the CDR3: TGTGCCAGCAGACCCGACAAGAGCTCCTATAATTCACCCCTCCACTTT. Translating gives CASRPDKSSYNSPLHF.

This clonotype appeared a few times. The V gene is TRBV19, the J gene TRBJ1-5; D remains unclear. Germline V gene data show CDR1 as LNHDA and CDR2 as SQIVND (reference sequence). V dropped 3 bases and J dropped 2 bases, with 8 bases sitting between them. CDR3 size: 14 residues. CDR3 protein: CASSITWGNQPQHF. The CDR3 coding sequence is TGTGCCAGTAGTATTACGTGGGGCAATCAGCCCCAGCATTTT.

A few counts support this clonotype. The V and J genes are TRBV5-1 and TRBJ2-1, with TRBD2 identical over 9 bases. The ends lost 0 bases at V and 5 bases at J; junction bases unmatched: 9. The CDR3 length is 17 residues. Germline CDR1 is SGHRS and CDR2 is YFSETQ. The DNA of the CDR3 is TGCGCCAGCAGCTTGGCCTTTGCGGGAGGGGGAAACAATGAGCAGTTCTTC. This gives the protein CASSLAFAGGGNNEQFF.

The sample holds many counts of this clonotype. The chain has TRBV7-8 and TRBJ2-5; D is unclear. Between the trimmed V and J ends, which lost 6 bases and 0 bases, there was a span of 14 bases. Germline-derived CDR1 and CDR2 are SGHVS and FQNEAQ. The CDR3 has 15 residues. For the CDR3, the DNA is TGTGCCAGCAGTCGTTATGGGCAACACCAAGAGACCCAGTACTTC. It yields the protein CASSRYGQHQETQYF.